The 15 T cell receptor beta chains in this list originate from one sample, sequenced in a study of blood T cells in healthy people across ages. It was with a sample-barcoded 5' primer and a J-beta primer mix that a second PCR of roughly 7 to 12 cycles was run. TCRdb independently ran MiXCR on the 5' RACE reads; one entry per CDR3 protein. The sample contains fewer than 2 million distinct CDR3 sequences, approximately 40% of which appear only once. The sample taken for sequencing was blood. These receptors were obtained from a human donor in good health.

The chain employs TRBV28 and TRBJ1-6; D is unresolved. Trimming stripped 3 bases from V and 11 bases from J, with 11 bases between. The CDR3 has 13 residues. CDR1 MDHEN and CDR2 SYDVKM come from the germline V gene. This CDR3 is CASSLGGSPPLHF. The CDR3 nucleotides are TGTGCCAGCAGTTTGGGAGGCAGCCCACCCCTCCACTTT.

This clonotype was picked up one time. The CDR3 coding sequence is TGTGCCAGCAGCTATTCCTTTGACAGGGGGGATACGCAGTATTTT. Amino acids: CASSYSFDRGDTQYF. The V gene is TRBV27, the J gene TRBJ2-3; the match to TRBD1 covers 9 bases. Germline V gives CDR1 MNHEY, CDR2 SMNVEV (reference sequence). The CDR3 loop spans 15 amino acids. V was clipped by 6 bases and J by 6 bases; unmatched bases: 10.

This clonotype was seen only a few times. The CDR3 DNA follows: TGCAGTGCTGGTGGAAATAGCGGGGTAACCTCCTACGAGCAGTACTTC. This translates into CSAGGNSGVTSYEQYF. V gene TRBV20-1 combines with J gene TRBJ2-7; 8 bases are a match to TRBD2. J was trimmed by 0 bases and V by 5 bases; bases with no gene match: 12. The CDR3 totals 16 residues. Germline lookup yields CDR1 DFQATT and CDR2 SNEGSKA (reference sequence).

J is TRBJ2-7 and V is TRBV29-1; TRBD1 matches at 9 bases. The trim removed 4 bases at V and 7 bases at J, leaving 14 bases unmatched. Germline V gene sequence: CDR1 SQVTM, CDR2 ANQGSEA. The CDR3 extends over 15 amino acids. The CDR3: CSVVAGDRAPAEQYF. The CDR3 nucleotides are TGCAGCGTTGTAGCAGGGGACAGGGCCCCGGCAGAGCAGTACTTC.

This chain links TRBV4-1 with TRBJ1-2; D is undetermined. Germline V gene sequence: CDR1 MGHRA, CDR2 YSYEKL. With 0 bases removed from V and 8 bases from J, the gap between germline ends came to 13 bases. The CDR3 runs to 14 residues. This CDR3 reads CASSQDTSRRGYTF. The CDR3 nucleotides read TGCGCCAGCAGCCAAGATACGTCGCGCAGGGGCTACACCTTC.

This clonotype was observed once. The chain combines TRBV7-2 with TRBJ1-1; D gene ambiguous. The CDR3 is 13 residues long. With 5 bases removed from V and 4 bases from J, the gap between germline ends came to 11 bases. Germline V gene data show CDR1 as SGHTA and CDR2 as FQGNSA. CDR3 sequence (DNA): TGTGCCAGCAGCCTATTCACAAGCACTGAAGCTTTCTTT. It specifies CASSLFTSTEAFF.

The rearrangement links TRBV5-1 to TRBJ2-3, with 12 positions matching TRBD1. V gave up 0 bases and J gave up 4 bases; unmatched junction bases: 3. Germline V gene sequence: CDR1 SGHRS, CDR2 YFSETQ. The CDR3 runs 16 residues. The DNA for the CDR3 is TGCGCCAGCAGCTTGGCTGGGACAGGGGGCGCAGATACGCAGTATTTT. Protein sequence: CASSLAGTGGADTQYF.

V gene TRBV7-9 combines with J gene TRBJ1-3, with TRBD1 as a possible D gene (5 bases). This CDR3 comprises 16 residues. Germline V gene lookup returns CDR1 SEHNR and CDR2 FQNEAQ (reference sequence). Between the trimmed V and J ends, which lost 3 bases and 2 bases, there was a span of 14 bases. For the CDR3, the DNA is TGTGCCAGCAGCTTGGCTAGGGGTGGTGCTGGAAACACCATATATTTT. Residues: CASSLARGGAGNTIYF.

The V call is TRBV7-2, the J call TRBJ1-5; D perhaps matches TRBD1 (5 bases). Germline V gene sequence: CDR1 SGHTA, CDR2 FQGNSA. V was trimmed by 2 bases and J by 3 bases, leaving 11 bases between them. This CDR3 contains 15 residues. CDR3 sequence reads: CASSLMQGINQPQHF. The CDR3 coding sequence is TGTGCCAGCAGCTTAATGCAGGGAATCAATCAGCCCCAGCATTTT.

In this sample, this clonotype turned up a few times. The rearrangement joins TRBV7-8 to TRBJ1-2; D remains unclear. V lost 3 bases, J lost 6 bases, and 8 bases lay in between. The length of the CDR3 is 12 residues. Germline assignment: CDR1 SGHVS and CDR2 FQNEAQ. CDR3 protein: CASSFFWDGYTF. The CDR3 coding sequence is TGTGCCAGCAGCTTTTTTTGGGATGGCTACACCTTC.

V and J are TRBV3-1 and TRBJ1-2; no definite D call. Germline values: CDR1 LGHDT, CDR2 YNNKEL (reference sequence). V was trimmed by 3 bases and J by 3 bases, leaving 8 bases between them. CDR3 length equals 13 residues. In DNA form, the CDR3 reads TGTGCCAGCAGCCATTCCGGCCACTATGGCTACACCTTC. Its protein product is CASSHSGHYGYTF.

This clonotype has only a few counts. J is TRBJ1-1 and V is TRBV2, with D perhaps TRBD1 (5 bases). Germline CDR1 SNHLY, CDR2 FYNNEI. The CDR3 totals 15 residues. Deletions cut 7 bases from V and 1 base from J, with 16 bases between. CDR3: CASIGDRVGNTEAFF. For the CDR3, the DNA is TGTGCCAGCATCGGGGACCGGGTCGGGAACACTGAAGCTTTCTTT.

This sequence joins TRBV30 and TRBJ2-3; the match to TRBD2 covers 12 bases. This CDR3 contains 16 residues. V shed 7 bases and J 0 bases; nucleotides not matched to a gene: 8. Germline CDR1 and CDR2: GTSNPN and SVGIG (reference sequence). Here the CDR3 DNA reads TGTGCCTACGAGGCTAGCGGGGGGGTTAGCACAGATACGCAGTATTTT. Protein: CAYEASGGVSTDTQYF.

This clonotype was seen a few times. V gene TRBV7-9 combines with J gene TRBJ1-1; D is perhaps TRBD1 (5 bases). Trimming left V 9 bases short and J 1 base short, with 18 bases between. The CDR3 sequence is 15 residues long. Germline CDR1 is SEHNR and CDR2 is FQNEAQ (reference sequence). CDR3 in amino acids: CASKEGSPGNTEAFF. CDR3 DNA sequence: TGTGCCAGTAAAGAGGGGAGCCCGGGGAACACTGAAGCTTTCTTT.

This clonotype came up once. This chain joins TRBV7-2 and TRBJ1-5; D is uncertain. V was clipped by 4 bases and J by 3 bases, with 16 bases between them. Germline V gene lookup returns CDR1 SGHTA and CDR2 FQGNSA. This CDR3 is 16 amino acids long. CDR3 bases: TGTGCCAGCAGCTCCTCAGCAAGGGATACCAATCAGCCCCAGCATTTT. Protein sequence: CASSSSARDTNQPQHF.